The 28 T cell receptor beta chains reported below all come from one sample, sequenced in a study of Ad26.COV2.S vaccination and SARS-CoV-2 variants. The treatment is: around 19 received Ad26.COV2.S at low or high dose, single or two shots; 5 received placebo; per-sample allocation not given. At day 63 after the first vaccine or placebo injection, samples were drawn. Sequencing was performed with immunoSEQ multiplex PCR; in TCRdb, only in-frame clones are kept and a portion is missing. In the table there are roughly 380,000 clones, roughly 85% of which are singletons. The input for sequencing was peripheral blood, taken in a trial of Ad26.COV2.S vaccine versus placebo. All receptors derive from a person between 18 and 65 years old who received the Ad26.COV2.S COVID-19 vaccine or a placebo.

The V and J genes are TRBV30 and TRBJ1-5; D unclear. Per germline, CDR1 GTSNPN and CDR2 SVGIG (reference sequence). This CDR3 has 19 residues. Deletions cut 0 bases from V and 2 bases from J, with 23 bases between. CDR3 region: CAWSVRSPGKPGGNQPQHF. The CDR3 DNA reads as TGTGCCTGGAGTGTACGGTCCCCTGGGAAGCCGGGCGGCAATCAGCCCCAGCATTTT.

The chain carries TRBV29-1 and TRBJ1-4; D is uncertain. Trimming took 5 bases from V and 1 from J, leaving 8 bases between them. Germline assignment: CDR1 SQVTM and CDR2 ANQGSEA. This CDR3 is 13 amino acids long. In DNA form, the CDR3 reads TGCAGCGTTAAATTGAGAACTAATGAAAAACTGTTTTTT. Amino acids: CSVKLRTNEKLFF.

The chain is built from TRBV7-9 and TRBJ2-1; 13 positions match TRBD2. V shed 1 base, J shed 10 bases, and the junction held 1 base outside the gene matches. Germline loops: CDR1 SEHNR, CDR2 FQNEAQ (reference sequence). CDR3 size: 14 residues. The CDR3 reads CASSLETSGREQFF. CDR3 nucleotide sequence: TGTGCCAGCAGCTTAGAGACTAGCGGGAGGGAGCAGTTCTTC. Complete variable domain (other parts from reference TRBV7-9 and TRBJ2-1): DTGVSQNPRHKITKRGQNVTFRCDPISEHNRLYWYRQTLGQGPEFLTYFQNEAQLEKSRLLSDRFSAERPKGSFSTLEIQRTEQGDSAMYLCASSLETSGREQFFGPGTRLTVL.

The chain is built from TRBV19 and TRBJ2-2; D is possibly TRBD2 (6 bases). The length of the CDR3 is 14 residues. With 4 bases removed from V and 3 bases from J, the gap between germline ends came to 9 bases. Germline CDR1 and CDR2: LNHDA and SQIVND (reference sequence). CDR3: CASSTLAHTGELFF. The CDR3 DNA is TGTGCCAGTAGTACCCTAGCGCACACCGGGGAGCTGTTTTTT.

The CDR3 region has the DNA TGTGCCAGCAGCTCGGCGGACTGGTCGCCTTATGGCTACACCTTC. Translation: CASSSADWSPYGYTF. The gene calls are TRBV7-9 and TRBJ1-2; no firm D call. Germline values: CDR1 SEHNR, CDR2 FQNEAQ (reference sequence). V was clipped by 4 bases and J by 5 bases, with 17 bases between them. This CDR3 spans 15 amino acids.

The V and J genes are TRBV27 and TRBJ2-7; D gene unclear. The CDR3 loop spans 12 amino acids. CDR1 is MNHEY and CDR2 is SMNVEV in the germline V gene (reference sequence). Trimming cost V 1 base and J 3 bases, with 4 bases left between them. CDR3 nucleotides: TGTGCCAGCAGTTTATGGGGCTACGAGCAGTACTTC. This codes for CASSLWGYEQYF.

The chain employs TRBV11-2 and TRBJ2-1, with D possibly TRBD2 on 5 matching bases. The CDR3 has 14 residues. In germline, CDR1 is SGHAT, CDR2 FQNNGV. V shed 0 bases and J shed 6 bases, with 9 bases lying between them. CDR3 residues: CASSLEPGSNEQFF. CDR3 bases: TGTGCCAGCAGCTTAGAACCGGGAAGCAATGAGCAGTTCTTC.

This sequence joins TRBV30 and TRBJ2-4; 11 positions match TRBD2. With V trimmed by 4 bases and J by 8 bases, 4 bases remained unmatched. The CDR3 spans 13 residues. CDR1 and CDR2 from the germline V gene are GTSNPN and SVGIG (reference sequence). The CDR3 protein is CAWNSGGAYIQYF. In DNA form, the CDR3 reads TGTGCCTGGAATAGCGGGGGGGCTTACATTCAGTACTTC.

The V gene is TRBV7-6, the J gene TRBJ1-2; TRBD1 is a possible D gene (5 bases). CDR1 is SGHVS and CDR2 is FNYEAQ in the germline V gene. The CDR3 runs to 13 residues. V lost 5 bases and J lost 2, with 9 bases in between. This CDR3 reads CASSPRQNYGYTF. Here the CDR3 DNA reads TGTGCCAGCAGCCCGAGACAGAACTATGGCTACACCTTC.

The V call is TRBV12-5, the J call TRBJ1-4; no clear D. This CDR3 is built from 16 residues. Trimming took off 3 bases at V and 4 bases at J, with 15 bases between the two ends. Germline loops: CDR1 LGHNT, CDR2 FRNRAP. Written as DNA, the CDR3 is TGTGCTAGTGGTTTTAAATTATACAGACATAATGAAAAACTGTTTTTT. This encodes CASGFKLYRHNEKLFF. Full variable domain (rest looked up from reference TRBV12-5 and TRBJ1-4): DARVTQTPRHKVTEMGQEVTMRCQPILGHNTVFWYRQTMMQGLELLAYFRNRAPLDDSGMPKDRFSAEMPDATLATLKIQPSEPRDSAVYFCASGFKLYRHNEKLFFGSGTQLSVL.

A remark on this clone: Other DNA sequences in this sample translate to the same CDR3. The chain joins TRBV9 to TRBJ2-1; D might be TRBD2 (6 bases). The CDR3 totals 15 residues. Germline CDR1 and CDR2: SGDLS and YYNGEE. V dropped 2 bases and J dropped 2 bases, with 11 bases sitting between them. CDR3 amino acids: CASSVAGQTYNEQFF. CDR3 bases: TGTGCCAGCAGCGTGGCGGGGCAAACCTACAATGAGCAGTTCTTC.

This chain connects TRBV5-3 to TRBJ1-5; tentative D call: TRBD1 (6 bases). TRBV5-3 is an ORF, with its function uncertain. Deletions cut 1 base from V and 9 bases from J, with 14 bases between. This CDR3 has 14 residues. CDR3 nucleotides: TGTGCCAGAAGCTTGATACAGGGATGGGCGCCCCAGCATTTT. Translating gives CARSLIQGWAPQHF.

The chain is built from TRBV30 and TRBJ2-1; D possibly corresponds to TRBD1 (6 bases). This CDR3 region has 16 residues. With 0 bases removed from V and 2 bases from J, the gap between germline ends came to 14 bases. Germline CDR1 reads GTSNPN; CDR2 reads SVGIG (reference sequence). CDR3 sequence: CAWSVLSPGAYNEQFF. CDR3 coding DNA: TGTGCCTGGAGTGTACTTAGCCCAGGGGCCTACAATGAGCAGTTCTTC.

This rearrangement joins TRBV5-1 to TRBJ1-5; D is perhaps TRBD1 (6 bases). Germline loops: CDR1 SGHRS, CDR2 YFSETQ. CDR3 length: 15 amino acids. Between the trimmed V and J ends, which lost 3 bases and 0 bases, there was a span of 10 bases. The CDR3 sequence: CASSYGTPSNQPQHF. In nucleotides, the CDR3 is TGCGCCAGCAGCTACGGGACACCTAGCAATCAGCCCCAGCATTTT.

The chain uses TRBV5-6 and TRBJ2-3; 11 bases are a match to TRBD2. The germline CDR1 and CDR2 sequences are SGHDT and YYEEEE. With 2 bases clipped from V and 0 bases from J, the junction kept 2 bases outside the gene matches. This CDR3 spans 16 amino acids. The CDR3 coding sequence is TGTGCCAGCAGCTTCTTAGCGGGGGGGAGCACAGATACGCAGTATTTT. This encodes CASSFLAGGSTDTQYF.

CDR3 residues: CASSPLAGRNNEQFF. The CDR3, as DNA: TGTGCCAGCAGCCCCCTAGCGGGACGGAACAATGAGCAGTTCTTC. The genes are TRBV7-2 and TRBJ2-1; TRBD2 agrees at 9 bases. With V trimmed by 5 bases and J by 5 bases, 7 bases remained unmatched. CDR1 and CDR2 (germline): SGHTA, FQGNSA. This CDR3 comprises 15 residues.

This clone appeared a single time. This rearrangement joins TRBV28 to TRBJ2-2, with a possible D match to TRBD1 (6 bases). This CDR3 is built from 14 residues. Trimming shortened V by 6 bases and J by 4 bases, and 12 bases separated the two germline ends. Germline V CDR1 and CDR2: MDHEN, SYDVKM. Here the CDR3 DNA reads TGTGCCAGCAGGCGGACAGCTGTCACCGGGGAGCTGTTTTTT. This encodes CASRRTAVTGELFF.

CDR3 in amino acids: CASSQDRGTTQETQYF. CDR3 DNA sequence: TGCGCCAGCAGCCAAGATCGGGGGACCACACAAGAGACCCAGTACTTC. The V and J genes are TRBV4-3 and TRBJ2-5; possibly TRBD2 for D (6 bases). Germline assignment: CDR1 LGHNA and CDR2 YSLEER. The V end was cut by 0 bases, the J end by 2 bases, with 13 bases between. CDR3 length: 16 residues.

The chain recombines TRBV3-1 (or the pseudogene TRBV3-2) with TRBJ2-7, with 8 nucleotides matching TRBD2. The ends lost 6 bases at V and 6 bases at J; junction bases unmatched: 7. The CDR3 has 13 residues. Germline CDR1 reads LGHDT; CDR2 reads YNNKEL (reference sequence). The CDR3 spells CASRDYTSGEQYF. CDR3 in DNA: TGTGCCAGCAGGGACTATACTAGCGGCGAGCAGTACTTC.

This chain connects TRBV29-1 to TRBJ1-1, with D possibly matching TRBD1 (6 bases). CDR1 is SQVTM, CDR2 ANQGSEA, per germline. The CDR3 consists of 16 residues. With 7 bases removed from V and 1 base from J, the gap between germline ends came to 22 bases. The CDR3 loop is CSAGARQGSANTEAFF. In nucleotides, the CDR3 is TGCAGCGCAGGGGCCCGACAAGGATCGGCGAACACTGAAGCTTTCTTT.

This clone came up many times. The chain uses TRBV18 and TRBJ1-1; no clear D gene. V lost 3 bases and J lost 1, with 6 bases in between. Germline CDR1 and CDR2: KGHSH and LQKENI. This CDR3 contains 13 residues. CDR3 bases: TGTGCCAGCTCACCTATTTGGAACACTGAAGCTTTCTTT. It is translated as CASSPIWNTEAFF.

The chain's CDR3 is CASSQPDTQYF. DNA of the CDR3: TGCGCCAGCAGCCAACCAGATACGCAGTATTTT. V gene TRBV4-1 combines with J gene TRBJ2-3; D not resolved. The CDR3 sequence is 11 residues long. Trimming took off 2 bases at V and 4 bases at J, with 1 base between the two ends. Germline-derived CDR1 and CDR2 are MGHRA and YSYEKL.

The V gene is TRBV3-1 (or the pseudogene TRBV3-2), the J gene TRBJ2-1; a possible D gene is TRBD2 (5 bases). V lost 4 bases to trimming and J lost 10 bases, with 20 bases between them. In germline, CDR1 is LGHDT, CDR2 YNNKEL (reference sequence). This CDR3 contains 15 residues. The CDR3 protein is CASSPYLGGPGEQFF. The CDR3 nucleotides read TGTGCCAGCAGCCCCTACCTTGGCGGGCCCGGGGAGCAGTTCTTC.

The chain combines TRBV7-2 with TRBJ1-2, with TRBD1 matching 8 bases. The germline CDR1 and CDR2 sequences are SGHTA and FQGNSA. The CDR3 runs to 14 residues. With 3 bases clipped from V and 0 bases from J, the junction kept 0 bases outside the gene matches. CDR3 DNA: TGTGCCAGCAGCTTGGACAGGGCTAACTATGGCTACACCTTC. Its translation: CASSLDRANYGYTF.

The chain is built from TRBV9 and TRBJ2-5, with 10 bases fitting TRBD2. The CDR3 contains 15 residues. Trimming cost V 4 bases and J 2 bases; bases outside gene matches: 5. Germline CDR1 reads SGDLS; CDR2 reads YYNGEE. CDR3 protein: CASSRGLAEQETQYF. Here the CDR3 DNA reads TGTGCCAGCAGCCGAGGACTAGCGGAGCAAGAGACCCAGTACTTC.

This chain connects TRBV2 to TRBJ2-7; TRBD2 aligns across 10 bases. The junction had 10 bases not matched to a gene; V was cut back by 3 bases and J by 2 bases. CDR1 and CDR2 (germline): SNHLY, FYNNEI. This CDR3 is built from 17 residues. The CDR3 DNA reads TGTGCCAGCAGTGACTCGGTAGCGGGGGGTCGCGCCTACGAGCAGTACTTC. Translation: CASSDSVAGGRAYEQYF.

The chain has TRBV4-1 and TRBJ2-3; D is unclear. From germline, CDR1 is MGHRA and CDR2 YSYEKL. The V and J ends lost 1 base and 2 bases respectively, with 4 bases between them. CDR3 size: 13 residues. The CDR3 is CASSQGHTDTQYF. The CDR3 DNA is TGCGCCAGCAGCCAAGGACACACAGATACGCAGTATTTT.

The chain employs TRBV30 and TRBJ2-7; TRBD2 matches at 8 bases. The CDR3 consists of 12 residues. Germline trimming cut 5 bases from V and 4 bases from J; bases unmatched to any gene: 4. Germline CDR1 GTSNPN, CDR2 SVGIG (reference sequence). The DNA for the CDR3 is TGTGCCTGGGGTAGCGGGGCGTACGAGCAGTACTTC. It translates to CAWGSGAYEQYF. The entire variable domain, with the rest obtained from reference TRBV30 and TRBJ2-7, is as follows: SQTIHQWPATLVQPVGSPLSLECTVEGTSNPNLYWYRQAAGRGLQLLFYSVGIGQISSEVPQNLSASRPQDRQFILSSKKLLLSDSGFYLCAWGSGAYEQYFGPGTRLTVT.